This T cell receptor beta chain emerged from a study of blood T cell repertoires in COVID-19. The germline V gene encodes CDR1 KGHSH and CDR2 LQKENI. The CDR3 length is 13 residues. V lost 0 bases to trimming and J lost 13 bases; unmatched junction nucleotides: 8. Source study methods: Amplified reference gene primers provided the basis for estimating nucleated cell counts. Repertoires were generated with immunoSEQ multiplex PCR, while TCRdb's copy carries only in-frame clones and drops some. That table is the source of V, J and clone size, and D and trimming were worked out from the DNA. The sample includes about 180,000 clones, around 86% seen only once; the top ten take over 7.5%.

The sample consisted of peripheral blood. The sequence was collected from a man aged 45-60 years with active or convalescent COVID-19. V is TRBV18 and J is TRBJ1-2, with 7 nucleotides matching TRBD1. CDR3 residues: CASSPPNDRDTTF. CDR3 DNA: TGTGCCAGCTCACCACCGAACGACAGGGATACCACCTTC.